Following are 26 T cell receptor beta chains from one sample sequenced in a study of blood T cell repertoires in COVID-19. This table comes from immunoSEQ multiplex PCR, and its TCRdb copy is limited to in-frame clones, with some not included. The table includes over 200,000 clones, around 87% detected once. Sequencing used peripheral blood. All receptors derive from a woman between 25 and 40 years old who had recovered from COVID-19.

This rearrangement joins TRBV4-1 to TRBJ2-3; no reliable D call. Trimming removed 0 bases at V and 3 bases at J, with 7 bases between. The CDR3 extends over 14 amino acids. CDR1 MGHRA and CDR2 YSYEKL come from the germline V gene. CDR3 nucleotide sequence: TGCGCCAGCAGCCAAGAGGCCCAGACAGATACGCAGTATTTT. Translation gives CASSQEAQTDTQYF.

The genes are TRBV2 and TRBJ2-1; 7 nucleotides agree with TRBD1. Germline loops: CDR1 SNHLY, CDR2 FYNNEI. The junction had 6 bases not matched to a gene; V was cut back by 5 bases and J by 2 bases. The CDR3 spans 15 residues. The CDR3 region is CASSTGTDTYNEQFF. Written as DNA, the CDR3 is TGTGCCAGCAGTACCGGGACAGACACCTACAATGAGCAGTTCTTC.

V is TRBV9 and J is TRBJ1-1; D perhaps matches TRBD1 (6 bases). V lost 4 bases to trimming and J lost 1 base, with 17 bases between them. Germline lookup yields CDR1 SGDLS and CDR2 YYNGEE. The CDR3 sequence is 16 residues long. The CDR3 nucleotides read TGTGCCAGCAGCCTTCTGCCGGGACAAGAGAACACTGAAGCTTTCTTT. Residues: CASSLLPGQENTEAFF. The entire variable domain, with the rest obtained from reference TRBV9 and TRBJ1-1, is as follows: DSGVTQTPKHLITATGQRVTLRCSPRSGDLSVYWYQQSLDQGLQFLIQYYNGEERAKGNILERFSAQQFPDLHSELNLSSLELGDSALYFCASSLLPGQENTEAFFGQGTRLTVV.

CDR3 sequence reads: CASSENAGGPEAFF. The CDR3 nucleotides are TGCGCCAGCAGTGAAAATGCAGGGGGCCCTGAAGCTTTCTTT. The chain employs TRBV10-2 and TRBJ1-1; 8 nucleotides align to TRBD1. Unmatched junction bases numbered 6, after V lost 3 bases and J lost 6 bases. The CDR3 consists of 14 residues. Looked up from germline, CDR1 is WSHSY and CDR2 is SAAADI.

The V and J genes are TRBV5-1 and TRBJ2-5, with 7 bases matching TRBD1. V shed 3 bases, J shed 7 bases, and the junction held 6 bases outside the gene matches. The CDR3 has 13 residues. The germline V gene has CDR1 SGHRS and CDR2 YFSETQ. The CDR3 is CASSSDRKGTQYF. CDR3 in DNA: TGCGCCAGCAGCTCGGACAGGAAAGGGACCCAGTACTTC.

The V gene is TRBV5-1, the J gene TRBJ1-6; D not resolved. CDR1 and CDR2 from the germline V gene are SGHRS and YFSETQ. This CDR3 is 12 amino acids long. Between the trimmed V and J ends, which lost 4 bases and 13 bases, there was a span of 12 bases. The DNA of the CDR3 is TGCGCCAGCAGCGAGGGAAGGGCCCCCCTCCACTTT. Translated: CASSEGRAPLHF. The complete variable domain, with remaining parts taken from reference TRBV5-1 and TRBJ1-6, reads KAGVTQTPRYLIKTRGQQVTLSCSPISGHRSVSWYQQTPGQGLQFLFEYFSETQRNKGNFPGRFSGRQFSNSRSEMNVSTLELGDSALYLCASSEGRAPLHFGNGTRLTVT.

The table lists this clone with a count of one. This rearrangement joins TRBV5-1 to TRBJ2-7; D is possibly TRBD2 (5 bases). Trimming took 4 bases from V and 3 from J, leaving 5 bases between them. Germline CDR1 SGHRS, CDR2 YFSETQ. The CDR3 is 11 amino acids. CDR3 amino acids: CASSEGYEQYF. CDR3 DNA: TGCGCCAGCAGCGAGGGCTACGAGCAGTACTTC.

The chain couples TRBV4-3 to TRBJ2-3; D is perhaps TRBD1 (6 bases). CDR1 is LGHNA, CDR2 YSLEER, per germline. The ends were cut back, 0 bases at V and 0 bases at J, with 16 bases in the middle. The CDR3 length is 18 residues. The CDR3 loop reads CASSQDQLGAASTDTQYF. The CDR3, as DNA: TGCGCCAGCAGCCAAGATCAACTGGGGGCAGCTAGCACAGATACGCAGTATTTT.

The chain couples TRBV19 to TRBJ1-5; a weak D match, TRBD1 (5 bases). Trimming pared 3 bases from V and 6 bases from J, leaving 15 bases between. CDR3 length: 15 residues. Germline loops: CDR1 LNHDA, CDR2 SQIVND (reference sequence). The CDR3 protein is CASSISGGTGQPQHF. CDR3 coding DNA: TGTGCCAGTAGTATTAGTGGGGGGACGGGTCAGCCCCAGCATTTT. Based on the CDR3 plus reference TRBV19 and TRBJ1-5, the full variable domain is DGGITQSPKYLFRKEGQNVTLSCEQNLNHDAMYWYRQDPGQGLRLIYYSQIVNDFQKGDIAEGYSVSREKKESFPLTVTSAQKNPTAFYLCASSISGGTGQPQHFGDGTRLSIL.

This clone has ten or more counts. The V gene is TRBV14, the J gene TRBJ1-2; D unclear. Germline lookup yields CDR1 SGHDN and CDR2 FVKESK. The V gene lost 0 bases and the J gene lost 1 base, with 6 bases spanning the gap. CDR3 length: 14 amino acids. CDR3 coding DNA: TGTGCCAGCAGCCAAGATCGGAGTAACTATGGCTACACCTTC. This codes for CASSQDRSNYGYTF. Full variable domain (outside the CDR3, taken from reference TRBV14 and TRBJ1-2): EAGVTQFPSHSVIEKGQTVTLRCDPISGHDNLYWYRRVMGKEIKFLLHFVKESKQDESGMPNNRFLAERTGGTYSTLKVQPAELEDSGVYFCASSQDRSNYGYTFGSGTRLTVV.

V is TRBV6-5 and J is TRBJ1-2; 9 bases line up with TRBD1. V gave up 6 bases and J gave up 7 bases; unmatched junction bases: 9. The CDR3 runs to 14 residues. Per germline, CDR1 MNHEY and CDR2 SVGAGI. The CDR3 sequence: CASSTGTGISGYTF. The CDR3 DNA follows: TGTGCCAGCAGCACCGGGACAGGGATCAGTGGCTACACCTTC.

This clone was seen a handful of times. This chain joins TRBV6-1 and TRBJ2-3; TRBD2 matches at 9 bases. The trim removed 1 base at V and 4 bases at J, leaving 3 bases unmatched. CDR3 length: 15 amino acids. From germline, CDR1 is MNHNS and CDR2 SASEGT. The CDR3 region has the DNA TGTGCCAGCAGTGAAGGCGGGGGGGCCGCAGATACGCAGTATTTT. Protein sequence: CASSEGGGAADTQYF.

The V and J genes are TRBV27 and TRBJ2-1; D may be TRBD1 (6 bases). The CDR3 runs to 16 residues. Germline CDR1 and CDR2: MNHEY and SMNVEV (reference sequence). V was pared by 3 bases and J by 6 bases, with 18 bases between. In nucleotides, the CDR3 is TGTGCCAGCAGTTTTGGGGGCCTGGACGCTACCAATGAGCAGTTCTTC. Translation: CASSFGGLDATNEQFF.

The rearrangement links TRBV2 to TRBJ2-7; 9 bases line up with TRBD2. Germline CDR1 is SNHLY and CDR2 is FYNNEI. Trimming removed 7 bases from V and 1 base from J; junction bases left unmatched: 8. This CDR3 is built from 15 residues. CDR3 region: CASKLSGGGSYEQYF. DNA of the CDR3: TGTGCCAGCAAACTTAGCGGGGGCGGTTCCTACGAGCAGTACTTC.

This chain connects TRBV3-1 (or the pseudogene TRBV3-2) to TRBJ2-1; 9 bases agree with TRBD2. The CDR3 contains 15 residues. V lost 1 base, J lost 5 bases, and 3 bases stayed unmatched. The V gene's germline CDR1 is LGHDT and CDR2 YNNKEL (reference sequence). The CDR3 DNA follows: TGTGCCAGCAGCCAAGCGGCGGGGGGGCACAATGAGCAGTTCTTC. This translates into CASSQAAGGHNEQFF.

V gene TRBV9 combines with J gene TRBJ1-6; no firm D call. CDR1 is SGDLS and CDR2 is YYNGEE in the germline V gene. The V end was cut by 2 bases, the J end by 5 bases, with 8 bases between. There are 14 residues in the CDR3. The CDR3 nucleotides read TGTGCCAGCAGCGTGTTTCAGGATAATTCACCCCTCCACTTT. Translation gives CASSVFQDNSPLHF.

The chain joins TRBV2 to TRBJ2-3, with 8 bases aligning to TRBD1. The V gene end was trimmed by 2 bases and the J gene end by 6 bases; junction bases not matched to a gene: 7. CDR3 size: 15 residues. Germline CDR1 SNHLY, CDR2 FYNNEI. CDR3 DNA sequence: TGTGCCAGCAGTGAACAGGGGGCTAGTGGGGATACGCAGTATTTT. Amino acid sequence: CASSEQGASGDTQYF.

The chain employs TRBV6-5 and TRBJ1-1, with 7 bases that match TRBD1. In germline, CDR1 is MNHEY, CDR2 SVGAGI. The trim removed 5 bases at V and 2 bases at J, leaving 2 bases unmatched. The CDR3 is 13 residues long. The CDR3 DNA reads TGTGCCAGCAGTCCAGGGGGTAACACTGAAGCTTTCTTT. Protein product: CASSPGGNTEAFF.

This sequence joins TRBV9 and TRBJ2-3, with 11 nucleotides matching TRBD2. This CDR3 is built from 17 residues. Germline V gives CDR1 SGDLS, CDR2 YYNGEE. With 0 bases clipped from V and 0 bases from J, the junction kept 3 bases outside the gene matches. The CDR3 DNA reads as TGTGCCAGCAGCGTAGTACTAGCGGGGGCTAGCACAGATACGCAGTATTTT. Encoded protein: CASSVVLAGASTDTQYF.

CDR3 sequence: CASSLGQGSYEQYF. The CDR3 nucleotides are TGTGCCAGCAGCTTGGGTCAGGGTTCCTACGAGCAGTACTTC. This rearrangement joins TRBV5-8 to TRBJ2-7, with D maybe TRBD1 (5 bases). Germline values: CDR1 SGHTS, CDR2 YDEGEE. CDR3 length: 14 residues. V lost 0 bases and J 1 base, leaving 8 bases between the germline ends. Based on the CDR3 plus reference TRBV5-8 and TRBJ2-7, the full variable domain is EAGVTQSPTHLIKTRGQQATLRCSPISGHTSVYWYQQALGLGLQFLLWYDEGEERNRGNFPPRFSGRQFPNYSSELNVNALELEDSALYLCASSLGQGSYEQYFGPGTRLTVT.

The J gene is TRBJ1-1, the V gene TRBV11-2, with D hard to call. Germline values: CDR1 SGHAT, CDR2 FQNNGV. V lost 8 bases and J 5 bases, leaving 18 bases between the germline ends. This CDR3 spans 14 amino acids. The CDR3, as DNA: TGTGCCAGCTCCTGGGAGGGAGTCGGGACTGAAGCTTTCTTT. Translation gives CASSWEGVGTEAFF.

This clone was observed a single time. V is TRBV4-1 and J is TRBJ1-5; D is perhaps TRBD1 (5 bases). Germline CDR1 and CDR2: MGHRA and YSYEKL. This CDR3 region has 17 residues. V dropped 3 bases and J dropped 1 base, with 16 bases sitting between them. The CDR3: CASSQLPGGFSNQPQHF. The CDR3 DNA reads TGCGCCAGCAGCCAGCTTCCGGGGGGGTTCAGCAATCAGCCCCAGCATTTT.

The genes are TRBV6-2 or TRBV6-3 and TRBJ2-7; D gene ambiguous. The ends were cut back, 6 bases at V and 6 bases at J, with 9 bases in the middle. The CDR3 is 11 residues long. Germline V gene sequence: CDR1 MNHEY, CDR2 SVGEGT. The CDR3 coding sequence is TGTGCCAGCAGCCCCAAGCGCGAGCAGTACTTC. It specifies CASSPKREQYF.

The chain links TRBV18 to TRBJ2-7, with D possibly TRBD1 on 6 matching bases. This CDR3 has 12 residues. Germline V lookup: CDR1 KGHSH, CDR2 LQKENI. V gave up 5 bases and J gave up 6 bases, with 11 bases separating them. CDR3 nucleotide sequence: TGTGCCAGCTCAGGACAGCCTTTCGAGCAGTACTTC. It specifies CASSGQPFEQYF.

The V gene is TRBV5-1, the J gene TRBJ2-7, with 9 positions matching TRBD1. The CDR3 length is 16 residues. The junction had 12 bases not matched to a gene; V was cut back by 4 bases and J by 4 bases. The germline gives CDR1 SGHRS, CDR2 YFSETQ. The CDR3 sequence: CASSQDATGGRYEQYF. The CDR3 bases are TGCGCCAGCAGCCAGGACGCGACAGGGGGACGGTACGAGCAGTACTTC.

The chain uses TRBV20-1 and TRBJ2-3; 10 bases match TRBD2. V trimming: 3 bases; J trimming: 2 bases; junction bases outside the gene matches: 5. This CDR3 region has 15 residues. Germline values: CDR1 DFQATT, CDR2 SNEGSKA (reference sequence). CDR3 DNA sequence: TGCAGTGCTAGTCCCCTAGCGGGGGTCACAGATACGCAGTATTTT. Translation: CSASPLAGVTDTQYF.